This is a list of T cell receptor beta chains from one sample in a study of sequential checkpoint blockade in melanoma. The repertoire was sequenced with immunoSEQ multiplex PCR; TCRdb's copy has only in-frame clones and lacks some. The table shows over 8,500 clones, with roughly three fifths occurring only once. The input for sequencing was CD8+ T cells sorted from blood (inferred from file names), taken from a patient given nivolumab and ipilimumab in sequence. These receptors all come from a human donor with melanoma. Both conserved end residues are part of each CDR3. Fields, in order: clone size, D gene, V gene, CDR3 length, J gene, CDR3 DNA, CDR3 protein. The D gene is left open where the match is weak. Not every row has a clone size; where given, it reads once, few, many or a size class.

>medium-sized|.|TRBV7-8|11|TRBJ1-2
TGTGCCAGCAGCTCACTCTATGGCTACACCTTC
CASSSLYGYTF
>.|.|TRBV30|13|TRBJ2-3
TGTGCCTGGAGTTGGGGGGATAAAGATACGCAGTATTTT
CAWSWGDKDTQYF
>once|.|TRBV4-2|15|TRBJ2-1
TGTGCCAGCAGGGATGGGGGACATGAGGCCGATGAGCAGTTCTTC
CASRDGGHEADEQFF
>.|.|TRBV7-9|14|TRBJ2-5
TGTGCCAGCAGCGAGGGGGGGGTTCTCCAGACCCAGTACTTC
CASSEGGVLQTQYF
>few|TRBD1|TRBV28|12|TRBJ1-1
TGTGCCAGCGGAACAGGGGGCACTGAAGCTTTCTTT
CASGTGGTEAFF
>.|.|TRBV27|15|TRBJ1-4
TGTGCCAGCAGTTTAGGAGTGACAACTAATGAAAAACTGTTTTTT
CASSLGVTTNEKLFF
>few|TRBD2|TRBV9|15|TRBJ2-1
TGTGCCAGCAGCTTGATAGCGGGGGGGAGGGATGAGCAGTTCTTC
CASSLIAGGRDEQFF
>medium-sized|.|TRBV7-2|16|TRBJ2-1
TGTGCCAGCAGCTTAATTGGGGAGAGCTCCTACAATGAGCAGTTCTTC
CASSLIGESSYNEQFF
>few|.|TRBV7-9|15|TRBJ2-7
TGTGCCAGCAGCCAAGAAGGAGACTACTCCTACGAGCAGTACTTC
CASSQEGDYSYEQYF
>few|.|TRBV7-8|14|TRBJ2-3
TGTGCCAGCAGCTTAGTACTAGCAGGAGATACGCAGTATTTT
CASSLVLAGDTQYF
>.|TRBD2|TRBV4-3|16|TRBJ2-7
TGCGCCAGCAGCCAAGATCCGGGCGGGGGGGCCCCCGAGCAGTACTTC
CASSQDPGGGAPEQYF
>.|TRBD1|TRBV6-5|15|TRBJ2-1
TGTGCCAGCAGTTACGGGGACAGCGCCTACAATGAGCAGTTCTTC
CASSYGDSAYNEQFF
>.|.|TRBV25-1|16|TRBJ1-3
TGTGCCAGCAGTGGGGGAGGGGATTACTCTGGAAACACCATATATTTT
CASSGGGDYSGNTIYF
>medium-sized|TRBD2|TRBV6-5|15|TRBJ2-1
TGTGCCAGCAGTTACAATAGCGGGTCTTACAATGAGCAGTTCTTC
CASSYNSGSYNEQFF
>.|.|TRBV14|17|TRBJ1-4
TGTGCCAGCAGCCAAGTAAGGGGTTTCGCAACTAATGAAAAACTGTTTTTT
CASSQVRGFATNEKLFF
>medium-sized|.|TRBV25-1|13|TRBJ2-2
TGTGCCAGCAGTGAATCTTCAGCCGGGGAGCTGTTTTTT
CASSESSAGELFF
>few|TRBD1|TRBV27|15|TRBJ1-5
TGTGCCAGCGGTCAGGGGACAGACAGCAATCAGCCCCAGCATTTT
CASGQGTDSNQPQHF
>.|TRBD2|TRBV7-6|18|TRBJ2-2
TGTGCCAGCAGCGTAGGACTAGCGGGTTCCGCGGGCACCGGGGAGCTGTTTTTT
CASSVGLAGSAGTGELFF
>.|.|TRBV27|15|TRBJ2-7
TGTGCCAGCAGGGATACCGGGTCAATCTCGGAGGAGCAGTACTTC
CASRDTGSISEEQYF
>.|TRBD2|TRBV15|16|TRBJ2-7
TGTGCCACCAGCAGAGATTTCGGGACTAGTAGATACGAGCAGTACTTC
CATSRDFGTSRYEQYF
>few|TRBD2|TRBV6-4|15|TRBJ2-1
TGTGCCAGCAGTGACTCTAGCGGGAGCTACAATGAGCAGTTCTTC
CASSDSSGSYNEQFF
>.|.|TRBV12-5|13|TRBJ2-5
TGTGCTAGTGGTCCGGACGGGAGAAGGACCCAGTACTTC
CASGPDGRRTQYF
>.|.|TRBV27|13|TRBJ2-7
TGTGCCAGCAGAATCGGAGAATCCTACGAGCAGTACTTC
CASRIGESYEQYF
>few|TRBD1|TRBV6-6|14|TRBJ1-1
TGTGCCAGCAGTTACTCGCAGGGGGCACCTGAAGCTTTCTTT
CASSYSQGAPEAFF
>.|.|TRBV19|14|TRBJ1-2
TGTGCCAGTAGTATAGTAGGCGGAAACTATGGCTACACCTTC
CASSIVGGNYGYTF
>few|.|TRBV21-1|16|TRBJ2-1
TGTGCCAGCAGTTACTCCGGGGGTTCATCCTACAATGAGCAGTTCTTC
CASSYSGGSSYNEQFF
>.|TRBD2|TRBV10-3|16|TRBJ2-7
TGTGCCATCAGTGGCATTAGCGGGCCACTAACTTACGAGCAGTACTTC
CAISGISGPLTYEQYF
>.|.|TRBV7-5|15|TRBJ2-1
TGTGCCAGAAGCCCGACTAGCGGACTCTCCAATGAGCAGTTCTTC
CARSPTSGLSNEQFF
>.|.|TRBV2|11|TRBJ1-1
TGTGCCAGCATCAGGGGTACTGAAGCTTTCTTT
CASIRGTEAFF
>.|TRBD2|TRBV7-9|14|TRBJ2-7
TGTGCCAGCAGCTCTAGCGGGAGCGGCTACGAGCAGTACTTC
CASSSSGSGYEQYF
>.|.|TRBV27|13|TRBJ2-1
TGTGCCAGCAGTTTGATGGGCCCCAATGAGCAGTTCTTC
CASSLMGPNEQFF